This section outlines one T cell receptor beta chain sequence together with its context. This entry belongs to a study of blood T cell repertoires in COVID-19. Study at large: Acute and convalescent COVID-19 specimens originated in the United States, Italy and Spain.

As handled by the study authors: Estimation of nucleated cell counts relied on the amplification of reference gene primers. Sequencing was performed with immunoSEQ multiplex PCR; in TCRdb, only in-frame clones are kept and a portion is missing. V, J and clone size derive from that table, while D and trimming were established from the DNA sequence. The data hold 95,000 to 100,000 clones, with roughly 78% observed a single time. The CDR3 spans 15 residues. Germline V gene data show CDR1 as LNHDA and CDR2 as SQIVND (reference sequence). The trim removed 8 bases at V and 1 base at J, leaving 7 bases unmatched.

The chain links TRBV19 to TRBJ2-2; 7 bases match TRBD1. The sequenced sample consisted of peripheral blood. The TCR sequence derives from a woman aged 80 or over with active or convalescent COVID-19. This chain's CDR3 is CASGQALGNTGELFF. As DNA, the CDR3 is TGTGCCAGTGGACAGGCCCTCGGGAACACCGGGGAGCTGTTTTTT.